This T cell receptor beta chain originates from a study of T cell changes during pregnancy in multiple sclerosis. Sequencing was performed with immunoSEQ multiplex PCR; in TCRdb, only in-frame clones are kept and a portion is missing. The table shows some 60,000 clones, with 85% to 95% occurring only once. Germline CDR1 reads MNHNS; CDR2 reads SASEGT. This CDR3 has 15 amino acids. The V and J ends lost 8 bases and 0 bases respectively, with 14 bases between them. This receptor was obtained from a female donor in good health, enrolled as a control in a pregnancy study. The genes are TRBV6-1 and TRBJ1-3, with D possibly being TRBD1 (5 bases). The specimen was peripheral blood, collected after pregnancy. The CDR3 DNA is TGTGCCAGCTCTGGGACTTACGGCTCTGGAAACACCATATATTTT. As protein: CASSGTYGSGNTIYF.